A selection of T cell receptor beta chains follows, all from one sample in a study of T cell responses to AZD1222 COVID-19 vaccine. The protocol was immunoSEQ multiplex PCR, while the TCRdb copy is restricted to in-frame clones and leaves out a portion. The data hold some 120,000 clones, with roughly 92% observed a single time. Sequenced here: peripheral blood, sampled 28 days after the second AZD1222 dose. Receptors were obtained from an adult who received the AZD1222 COVID-19 vaccine. The conserved cysteine and the conserved F or W are not part of the CDR3 here.

>TRBJ1-1|TRBV7-8
ASSLNTRREGLNTEAF
>TRBJ2-1|TRBV2
ASSAGTGGLYEQF
>TRBJ1-2|TRBV12-5
ASAGDRSYGYT
>TRBJ2-2|TRBV5-4
ASGMLLAGVNTGELF
>TRBJ1-1|TRBV18
ASSLGSSEAF
>TRBJ1-1|TRBV5-1
ASSSTGVNTEAF
>TRBJ2-1|TRBV18
ASSPGTGGLNEQF
>TRBJ1-6|TRBV27
ASRPLQGAGSPLH
>TRBJ1-1|TRBV3-1/TRBV3-2
ASTQGQGGYTEAF
>TRBJ1-1|TRBV5-1
ASSPTGIGTEAF
>TRBJ1-5|TRBV30
AWSQGGNQPQH
>TRBJ2-2|TRBV10-3
ASNRVNTGELF
>TRBJ1-1|TRBV5-4
ASSLDTKNTEAF
>TRBJ2-2|TRBV7-6
ASSLEARTGGELF
>TRBJ1-5|TRBV27
ASSLLPFRGQPQH
>TRBJ1-5|TRBV9
ASTTDGNGNQPQH
>TRBJ1-2|TRBV19
ASSTGAPEQPGYT
>TRBJ2-7|TRBV2
ASRPGLAGLNSYEQY
>TRBJ2-5|TRBV6-5
ASSYSTGPETQY
>TRBJ1-1|TRBV28
ASSFADRGTEAF
>TRBJ1-4|TRBV27
ASRPHFQGVDKLF
>TRBJ2-5|TRBV28
ASKGQPQETQY
>TRBJ2-3|TRBV10-3
AIRSLEGASTDTQY
>TRBJ2-5|TRBV11-1
ASSDRAGGLETQY
>TRBJ2-2|TRBV2
ASATGPNTGELF
>TRBJ2-3|TRBV4-1
ASSQGGRLVDTQY
>TRBJ1-3|TRBV18
ASSLDWTPVWDTIY
>TRBJ1-6|TRBV6-1
ASSEASDNSPLH
>TRBJ2-2|TRBV6-5
ASRGYTGELF
>TRBJ2-1|TRBV6-2/TRBV6-3
ASSYDASGTRTSYNEQF
>TRBJ2-7|TRBV7-9
ASSYDGYEQY
>TRBJ2-1|TRBV2
ASSDWTSGRAHEQF
>TRBJ2-2|TRBV3-1/TRBV3-2
ASSPLAGANTGELF
>TRBJ2-7|TRBV3-1/TRBV3-2
ASSPTSGTLEQY
>TRBJ2-2|TRBV9
ASCPRGGGTSTGELF
>TRBJ2-7|TRBV4-1
ASSQGQGEGYEQY
>TRBJ1-5|TRBV23-1
ASSPPPLGTGVSQPQH
>TRBJ2-1|TRBV5-1
ASSQEGTSVDEQF
>TRBJ1-6|TRBV9
ASSAHNRDSPLH
>TRBJ2-2|TRBV7-9
ASSSTLGDPSPGELF
>TRBJ2-1|TRBV9
ASSSWGGMDNEQF
>TRBJ1-4|TRBV28
ASSLGTGVIEKLF
>TRBJ2-1|TRBV5-4
ASSPSGGRGNEQF
>TRBJ2-7|TRBV5-4
ASRGAGSYEQY
>TRBJ2-7|TRBV7-9
ASSSRVVYEQY
>TRBJ2-7|TRBV6-5
ASNPPESYEQY
>TRBJ1-4|TRBV4-2
ASSQDQGIEKLF
>TRBJ2-7|TRBV2
ASILDEQY
>TRBJ1-2|TRBV5-4
ASSLGQELSYT
>TRBJ2-7|TRBV11-2
ASSLAQGTYEQY
>TRBJ1-1|TRBV27
ASRPGRPGTEAF
>TRBJ2-1|TRBV7-9
ASSRPGTPVHNEQF
>TRBJ2-7|TRBV3-1/TRBV3-2
ASSQGEFKGLAESRAYEQY
>TRBJ1-2|TRBV13
ASSSGTGGLGSYGYT
>TRBJ2-7|TRBV27
ASSFGRSGEQY
>TRBJ1-2|TRBV5-6
ASSVSGAGSYGYT
>TRBJ2-1|TRBV11-2
ASSLRSGRPDNEQF
>TRBJ2-3|TRBV10-3
AISPIAGGGDTQY
>TRBJ2-5|TRBV5-1
ASGSPLHQETQY